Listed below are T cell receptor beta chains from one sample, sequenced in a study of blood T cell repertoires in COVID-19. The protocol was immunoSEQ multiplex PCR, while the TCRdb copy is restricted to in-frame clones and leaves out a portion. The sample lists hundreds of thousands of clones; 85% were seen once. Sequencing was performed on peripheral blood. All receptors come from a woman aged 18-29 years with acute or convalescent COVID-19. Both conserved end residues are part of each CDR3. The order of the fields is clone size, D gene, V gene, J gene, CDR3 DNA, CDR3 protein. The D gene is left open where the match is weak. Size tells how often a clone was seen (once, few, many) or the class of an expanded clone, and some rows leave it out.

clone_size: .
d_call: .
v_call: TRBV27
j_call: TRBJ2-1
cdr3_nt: TGTGCCAGCAGTTTATCGGAGGCGGGGAATGAGCAGTTCTTC
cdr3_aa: CASSLSEAGNEQFF

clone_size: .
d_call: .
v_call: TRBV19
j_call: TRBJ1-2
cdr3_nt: TGTGCCAGTAGTACGAGGGGGGGAGCTAACTATGGCTACACCTTC
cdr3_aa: CASSTRGGANYGYTF

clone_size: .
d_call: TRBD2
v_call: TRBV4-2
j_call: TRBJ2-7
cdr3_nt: TGTGCCAGCAGCCAAACGAGGACTAGCAGCTACGAGCAGTACTTC
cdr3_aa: CASSQTRTSSYEQYF

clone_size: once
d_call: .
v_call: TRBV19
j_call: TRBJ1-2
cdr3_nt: TGTGCCAGTAGTATTGGTAACGGGAACTATGGCTACACCTTC
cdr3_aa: CASSIGNGNYGYTF

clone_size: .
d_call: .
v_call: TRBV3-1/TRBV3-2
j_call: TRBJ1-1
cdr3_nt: TGTGCCAGCAGCCAGCAGGGAGGCACTGAAGCTTTCTTT
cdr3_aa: CASSQQGGTEAFF

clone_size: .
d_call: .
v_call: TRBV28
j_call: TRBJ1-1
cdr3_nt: TGTGCCAGCAGTTTATGGGAGGGGAATACTGAAGCTTTCTTT
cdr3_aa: CASSLWEGNTEAFF

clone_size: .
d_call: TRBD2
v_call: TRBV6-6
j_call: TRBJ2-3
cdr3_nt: TGTGCCAGCACCCCTAGGGCGGGAGCGGCAGATACGCAGTATTTT
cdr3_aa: CASTPRAGAADTQYF

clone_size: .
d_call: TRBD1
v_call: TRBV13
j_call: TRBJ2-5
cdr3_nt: TGTGCCAGCAGCTCGACCCTGGACAGGGGCGACCAGTACTTC
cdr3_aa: CASSSTLDRGDQYF

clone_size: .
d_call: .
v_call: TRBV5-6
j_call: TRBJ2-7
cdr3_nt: TGTGCCAGCAGCTCCGGGACAATCAGCTCCTACGAGCAGTACTTC
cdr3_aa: CASSSGTISSYEQYF

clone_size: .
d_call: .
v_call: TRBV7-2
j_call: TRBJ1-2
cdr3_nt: TGTGCCAGCAGCTTAGCTTCGGGGGGGGCTAACTATGGCTACACCTTC
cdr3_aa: CASSLASGGANYGYTF

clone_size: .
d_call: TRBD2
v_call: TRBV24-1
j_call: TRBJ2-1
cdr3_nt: TGTGCCACCAGTGGGGGGACTAGCGGGGACTACAATGAGCAGTTCTTC
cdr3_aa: CATSGGTSGDYNEQFF

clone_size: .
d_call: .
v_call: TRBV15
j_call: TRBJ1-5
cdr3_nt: TGTGCCACCAGACCCCAAGGACCAACCAGGGGTCAGCCCCAGCATTTT
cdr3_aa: CATRPQGPTRGQPQHF

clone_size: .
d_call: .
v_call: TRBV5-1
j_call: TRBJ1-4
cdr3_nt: TGCGCCAGCAGCCTATCCGGGACTCGGGAAAAACTGTTTTTT
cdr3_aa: CASSLSGTREKLFF

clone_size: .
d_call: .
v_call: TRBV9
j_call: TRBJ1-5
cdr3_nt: TGTGCCAGCAGCGTAGACGGCAGGGAGGGCCAGCCCCAGCATTTT
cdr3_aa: CASSVDGREGQPQHF

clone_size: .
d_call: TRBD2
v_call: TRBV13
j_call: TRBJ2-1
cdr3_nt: TGTGCCAGCAGCTCCACCGGACTAGCGGGGGTCATAAACAATGAGCAGTTCTTC
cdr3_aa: CASSSTGLAGVINNEQFF

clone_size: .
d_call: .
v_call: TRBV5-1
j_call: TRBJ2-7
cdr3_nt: TGCGCCAGCAGACCGTCAACGGGGATCCTCTCCTACGAGCAGTACTTC
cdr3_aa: CASRPSTGILSYEQYF

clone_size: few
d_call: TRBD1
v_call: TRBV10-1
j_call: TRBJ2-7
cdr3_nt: TGCGCCAGCAGTTATTACCGGGACAGGGGACTTTACGAGCAGTACTTC
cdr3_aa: CASSYYRDRGLYEQYF

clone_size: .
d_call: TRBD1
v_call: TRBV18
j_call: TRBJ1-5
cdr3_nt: TGTGCCAGCTCATCGGACAGGGAGCAGCCCCAGCATTTT
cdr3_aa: CASSSDREQPQHF

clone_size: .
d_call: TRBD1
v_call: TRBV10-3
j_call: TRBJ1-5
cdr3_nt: TGTGCCATCAGGGGGGACAGTAATCAGCCCCAGCATTTT
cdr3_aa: CAIRGDSNQPQHF

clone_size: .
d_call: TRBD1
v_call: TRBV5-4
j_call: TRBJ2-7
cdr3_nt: TGTGCCAGCAGCCTGTCAGGGACAGGGGTATACGAGCAGTACTTC
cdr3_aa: CASSLSGTGVYEQYF

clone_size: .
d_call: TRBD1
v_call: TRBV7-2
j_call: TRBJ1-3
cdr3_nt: TGTGCCAGCAGCTTCCGACGGGACAGGGCTAACACCATATATTTT
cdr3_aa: CASSFRRDRANTIYF

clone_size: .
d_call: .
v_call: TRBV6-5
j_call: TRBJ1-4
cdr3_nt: TGTGCCAGCAGTTTACAGAGATTTGCAACTAATGAAAAACTGTTTTTT
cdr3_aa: CASSLQRFATNEKLFF

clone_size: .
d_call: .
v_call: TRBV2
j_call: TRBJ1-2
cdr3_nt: TGTGCCAGCAGGGTGGAGACAGGCGTCGGCTACACCTTC
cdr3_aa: CASRVETGVGYTF